This T cell receptor beta chain was observed in a study of cytomegalovirus exposure and HLA in healthy donors. Study-level results: It was found in a later analysis that first-cohort TCR clusters tended to co-occur in the 90 to 150 validation repertoires. A list of 150 or so TCR beta chains associated with cytomegalovirus was given. Reported performance of the classifier showed diagnosis of cytomegalovirus status with high specificity and sensitivity. In vitro experiments confirmed that three CMV-associated chains were specific for CMV antigens.

V gave up 6 bases and J gave up 12 bases, with 14 bases separating them. The CDR3 has 11 amino acids. The germline V gene has CDR1 MGHDK and CDR2 SYGVNS. Measured with immunoSEQ multiplex PCR; TCRdb has only the in-frame clones, and not every one. The data contain 250,000 to 300,000 clones, around 87% of them singletons. Comment on this clone: Its specificity is not known.

Sequenced input: PBMCs. The TCR sequence derives from a woman under 30 in good health and CMV-seronegative. V is TRBV25-1 and J is TRBJ1-1, with a weak D call TRBD1 (5 bases). The CDR3 coding sequence is TGTGCCAGCAGGAGGGACTTTTTAACTTTCTTT. Translating gives CASRRDFLTFF.